This T cell receptor beta chain was sequenced in a study of shared clonotypes between healthy human individuals. About this clone itself: What it recognizes is unknown. This CDR3 is also generated by other DNA sequences in the sample.

Findings and limits, study-wide: Relative to their counterparts shared across all four donors, non-shared clonotypes exhibited diminished generation probabilities.

Each cell subset's genomic DNA was divided evenly among several immunoSEQ plates. The data were produced by immunoSEQ multiplex PCR, yet TCRdb's version contains in-frame clones alone and is incomplete. The data show over 2 million clones, with roughly 92% seen just once and approximately 0.39% held by the top ten. V shed 6 bases and J shed 4 bases, with 13 bases lying between them. Germline V gene sequence: CDR1 MNHEY, CDR2 SVGAGI. The CDR3 extends over 14 amino acids. This TCR derives from a man younger than 35 in good health. Some clones in this sample may be carry-over from other donors' samples. The specimen was naive CD4+ T cells from PBMCs. Documented subset: CD45RA+ positively selected. The chain has TRBV6-5 and TRBJ1-5, with D uncertain. This CDR3 is CASSPGGGNQPQHF. The CDR3, as DNA: TGTGCCAGCAGCCCAGGTGGTGGGAATCAGCCCCAGCATTTT.